This is a list of T cell receptor beta chains from one sample in a study of identical twins. TCRdb re-analysed the 5' RACE reads in MiXCR, keeping a single row per CDR3 protein. The table records around 570,000 distinct CDR3 sequences, 9.6% of them present only once. These same records also appear under a second study, on yellow fever vaccine responses in identical twins.

The sequenced sample consisted of PBMCs. Source of these receptors: a woman aged 18-29 years in good health. Each CDR3 is given with its conserved first and last residue. The D gene is left open where the match is weak. Clone size is not always given. Where it is, it says once, few, many or a class for expanded clones.

>many|TRBD1|15|TRBV12-3/TRBV12-4|TRBJ2-7
TGTGCCAGCTCTACTGCCGGGACAGTCTCCTACGAGCAGTACTTC
CASSTAGTVSYEQYF
>-|-|18|TRBV20-1|TRBJ2-7
TGCAGTGCTAGAGATCTCTCTGGATGGACCAGCAGCTCCTACGAGCAGTACTTC
CSARDLSGWTSSSYEQYF
>few|TRBD2|15|TRBV30|TRBJ2-5
TGTGCCTGGAGTGACTCCCGGACTAGCGGAGAGACCCAGTACTTC
CAWSDSRTSGETQYF
>few|-|14|TRBV30|TRBJ2-2
TGTGCCTGGAGTACCCTAAGAAACACCGGGGAGCTGTTTTTT
CAWSTLRNTGELFF
>few|-|16|TRBV7-8|TRBJ2-2
TGTGCCAGCAGCCCCGGGGCAGGGGCATCGACCGGGGAGCTGTTTTTT
CASSPGAGASTGELFF
>-|-|16|TRBV14|TRBJ2-2
TGTGCCAGCAGCCAAGTTTTACCAGGGAGCACCGGGGAGCTGTTTTTT
CASSQVLPGSTGELFF
>few|-|16|TRBV7-6|TRBJ2-3
TGTGCCAGCAGCCGACCGAGCGGAGCTAGCACAGATACGCAGTATTTT
CASSRPSGASTDTQYF
>-|TRBD2|21|TRBV5-1|TRBJ2-2
TGCGCCAGCAGCCCCTACCGGCAGCGCGTGACTAGCGGGAGCGACACCGGGGAGCTGTTTTTT
CASSPYRQRVTSGSDTGELFF
>few|-|14|TRBV10-1|TRBJ2-2
TGCGCCAGCAGTGAGTTGGGTCGGACCGGGGAGCTGTTTTTT
CASSELGRTGELFF
>few|-|13|TRBV6-1|TRBJ2-1
TGTGCCAGCAGCTCACTAGCACTCACTGAGCAGTTCTTC
CASSSLALTEQFF
>few|-|12|TRBV19|TRBJ2-1
TGTGCCAGTAGTATGACAGAAAATGAGCAGTTCTTC
CASSMTENEQFF
>-|TRBD2|15|TRBV7-2|TRBJ2-1
TGTGCCAGCAAACAGCGGGAGGGCCTCTACAATGAGCAGTTCTTC
CASKQREGLYNEQFF
>many|-|14|TRBV29-1|TRBJ2-7
TGCAGCGCTCGCCCGGGCCAGGGTTTGTACGAGCAGTACTTC
CSARPGQGLYEQYF
>few|-|14|TRBV20-1|TRBJ1-4
TGCAGTGCTAGAGGTCCCAGGACTAATGAAAAACTGTTTTTT
CSARGPRTNEKLFF
>many|TRBD2|16|TRBV6-1|TRBJ2-7
TGTGCCAGCAGTGAATTCCTAGCGGGGGGCTTCTACGAGCAGTACTTC
CASSEFLAGGFYEQYF
>-|TRBD2|15|TRBV7-3|TRBJ2-1
TGTGCCAGCAACCACTCTAGCGGGGGATACAATGAGCAGTTCTTC
CASNHSSGGYNEQFF
>many|-|15|TRBV12-3/TRBV12-4|TRBJ2-1
TGTGCCAGCAGCCCTGGGGGAACAGGGTCCAATGAGCAGTTCTTC
CASSPGGTGSNEQFF
>-|-|12|TRBV19|TRBJ1-6
TGTGCCAGTAGTAGAACGACGTCACCCCTCCACTTT
CASSRTTSPLHF
>few|TRBD1|13|TRBV24-1|TRBJ2-7
TGTGCCACCAGTGATCACGACAGGGACGAGCAGTACTTC
CATSDHDRDEQYF
>-|-|11|TRBV18|TRBJ2-2
TGTGCCAGCTCCACGCCCGGGGAGCTGTTTTTT
CASSTPGELFF
>many|-|15|TRBV4-3|TRBJ2-7
TGCGCCAGCAGCCAAGAGCAGGGTTGGACCTACGAGCAGTACTTC
CASSQEQGWTYEQYF
>-|-|15|TRBV29-1|TRBJ2-6
TGCAGCGTTGGCGCCAGCGGAACTGGGGCCAACGTCCTGACTTTC
CSVGASGTGANVLTF
>many|-|12|TRBV6-2/TRBV6-3|TRBJ2-7
TGTGCCAGCAGCCGACCTAGCGCCGAGCAGTACTTC
CASSRPSAEQYF
>few|TRBD2|16|TRBV2|TRBJ2-2
TGTGCCAGCAGTCCTCGGACTAGCGGGGGTAAAGGGGAGCTGTTTTTT
CASSPRTSGGKGELFF
>-|-|13|TRBV6-1|TRBJ2-5
TGTGCCAGCTTTCAGGGCGACGGGGAGACCCAGTACTTC
CASFQGDGETQYF
>-|TRBD2|16|TRBV4-1|TRBJ2-4
TGCGCCAGCAGCCAAGAACTGGGAGGGGTCAAAAACATTCAGTACTTC
CASSQELGGVKNIQYF
>-|-|14|TRBV6-5|TRBJ2-7
TGTGCCAGCAGTTACTCTCCAGGGGCCTACGAGCAGTACTTC
CASSYSPGAYEQYF
>many|-|13|TRBV7-9|TRBJ2-5
TGTGCCAGCAGCTCTCGGAGGGGAGACCCGCGATACTTC
CASSSRRGDPRYF
>few|TRBD1|18|TRBV11-2|TRBJ2-3
TGTGCCAGCAGCGGGGGACAGCTCAGACTACTTAGCACAGATACGCAGTATTTT
CASSGGQLRLLSTDTQYF
>few|TRBD2|16|TRBV4-1|TRBJ2-7
TGCGCCAGCAGCCAAGAGCATGGACTAGCGGTCTACGAGCAGTACTTC
CASSQEHGLAVYEQYF
>few|-|13|TRBV20-1|TRBJ1-5
TGCAGTGCTAGGCCGACTGTTCTTCAGCCCCAGCATTTT
CSARPTVLQPQHF
>-|-|15|TRBV20-1|TRBJ2-3
TGCTGTGCTTCAGGTGGGGAACTTAGCACAGATACGCAGTATTTT
CCASGGELSTDTQYF
>-|-|13|TRBV5-1|TRBJ2-1
TGCGCCAGCAGCCGGGCCACTCACAATGAGCAGTTCTTC
CASSRATHNEQFF
>-|-|15|TRBV3-1|TRBJ2-7
TGTGCCAGCAGCCAAGATCCTGGGGAAGGTTCCCTGCAGTACTTC
CASSQDPGEGSLQYF
>many|-|12|TRBV5-1|TRBJ2-3
TGCGCCAGCAGCTTGATAACTAAGACGCAGTATTTT
CASSLITKTQYF
>many|-|14|TRBV12-3/TRBV12-4|TRBJ2-1
TGTGCCATTTCCCGGGGGCCCCCCTACAATGAGCAGTTCTTC
CAISRGPPYNEQFF
>-|TRBD1|14|TRBV9|TRBJ2-7
TGTGCCAGCAGCGTAGGGACAGGGGCCCACGAGCAGTACTTC
CASSVGTGAHEQYF
>many|-|16|TRBV6-2/TRBV6-3|TRBJ1-2
TGTGCCAGCAGCCCCCTCGCCACAGTGGAGAACTATGGCTACACCTTC
CASSPLATVENYGYTF
>-|-|15|TRBV11-3|TRBJ2-5
TGTGCCAGCAGCCCTGACGGAGGGGTTCAAGAGACCCAGTACTTC
CASSPDGGVQETQYF
>many|-|17|TRBV6-2/TRBV6-3|TRBJ2-7
TGTGCCAGCAGCTTTAATCCTACAGACGCTATCTCCTACGAGCAGTACTTC
CASSFNPTDAISYEQYF
>-|-|14|TRBV29-1|TRBJ2-2
TGCAGCGTTGTCATGGGGTTTGGCACCGGGGAGCTGTTTTTT
CSVVMGFGTGELFF
>few|TRBD2|17|TRBV5-1|TRBJ2-3
TGCGCCAGCAGCACTCGGACTAGCGGGGCTCTCACAGATACGCAGTATTTT
CASSTRTSGALTDTQYF
>few|-|13|TRBV20-1|TRBJ2-2
TGCAGTGCTAGAGGTCATAACACCGGGGAGCTGTTTTTT
CSARGHNTGELFF
>-|TRBD1|11|TRBV30|TRBJ2-7
TGTGCCCTCAGGGGGATCTACGAGCAGTACTTC
CALRGIYEQYF
>-|-|14|TRBV28|TRBJ2-3
TGTGCCAGCAGTCGACCCCGTAGCCCAGATACGCAGTATTTT
CASSRPRSPDTQYF
>few|-|15|TRBV29-1|TRBJ2-1
TGCAGCGTTGAACGGGGGGCCCGCTCCTACAATGAGCAGTTCTTC
CSVERGARSYNEQFF
>many|TRBD1|14|TRBV2|TRBJ2-2
TGTGCCAGCAGTGTGGACAGGAGGACCGGGGAGCTGTTTTTT
CASSVDRRTGELFF
>-|-|14|TRBV6-1|TRBJ1-1
TGTGCCAGCAGCACCCAGGGGTGGAGCACTGAAGCTTTCTTT
CASSTQGWSTEAFF
>few|TRBD1|13|TRBV29-1|TRBJ1-1
TGCAGCGTTGCGGGACAGATGAACACTGAAGCTTTCTTT
CSVAGQMNTEAFF
>many|TRBD2|15|TRBV28|TRBJ2-2
TGTGCCAGCAGTTTAGCGGGAGTAATCACCGGGGAGCTGTTTTTT
CASSLAGVITGELFF
>-|TRBD2|17|TRBV24-1|TRBJ2-1
TGTGCCACCAGTGATTTGTGGTCTAGCGGCAGAGGGAATGAGCAGTTCTTC
CATSDLWSSGRGNEQFF
>many|-|10|TRBV7-9|TRBJ2-7
TGTGCCAGCTCCTGGGACGAGCAGTACTTC
CASSWDEQYF
>few|-|15|TRBV5-1|TRBJ2-1
TGCGCCAGCAGCTTGGATGCAGGGGTTTTTAATGAGCAGTTCTTC
CASSLDAGVFNEQFF
>-|TRBD1|15|TRBV20-1|TRBJ2-5
TGCAGTGCTCCGGGGACAGCCCCAAAGGCGGAGACCCAGTACTTC
CSAPGTAPKAETQYF
>many|-|14|TRBV7-9|TRBJ1-1
TGTGCCAGCAGCTTAGAAACAAGGAACACTGAAGCTTTCTTT
CASSLETRNTEAFF
>-|-|17|TRBV5-1|TRBJ2-2
TGCGCCAGCAGCTTGGCCTGGAAACCCGATAACACCGGGGAGCTGTTTTTT
CASSLAWKPDNTGELFF
>many|-|11|TRBV25-1|TRBJ2-1
TGTGCCAGCAGGGGGGGAGACGAGCAGTTCTTC
CASRGGDEQFF
>many|TRBD2|15|TRBV20-1|TRBJ2-1
TGCAGTGCTAGAGATTCCAGCGGGGCTTACAATGAGCAGTTCTTC
CSARDSSGAYNEQFF
>few|-|14|TRBV12-3/TRBV12-4|TRBJ1-5
TGTGCCAGCAGTTTAGAGGATAGCAATCAGCCCCAGCATTTT
CASSLEDSNQPQHF
>few|TRBD1|13|TRBV5-1|TRBJ1-2
TGCGCCAGCAGCTGGGACAGTACTTTTGGTTACACCTTC
CASSWDSTFGYTF